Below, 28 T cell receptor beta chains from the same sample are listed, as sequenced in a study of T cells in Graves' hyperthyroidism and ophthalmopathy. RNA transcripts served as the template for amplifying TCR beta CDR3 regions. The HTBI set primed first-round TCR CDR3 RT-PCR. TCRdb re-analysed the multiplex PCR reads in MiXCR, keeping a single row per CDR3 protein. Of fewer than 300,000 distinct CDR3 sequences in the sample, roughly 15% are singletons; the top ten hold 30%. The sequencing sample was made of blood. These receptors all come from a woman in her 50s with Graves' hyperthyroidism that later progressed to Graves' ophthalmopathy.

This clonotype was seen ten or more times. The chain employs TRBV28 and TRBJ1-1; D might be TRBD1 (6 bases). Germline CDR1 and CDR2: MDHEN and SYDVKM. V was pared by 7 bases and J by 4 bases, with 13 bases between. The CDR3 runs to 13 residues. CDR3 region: CASMMAGATEAFF. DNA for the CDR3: TGTGCCAGCATGATGGCAGGGGCCACTGAAGCTTTCTTT.

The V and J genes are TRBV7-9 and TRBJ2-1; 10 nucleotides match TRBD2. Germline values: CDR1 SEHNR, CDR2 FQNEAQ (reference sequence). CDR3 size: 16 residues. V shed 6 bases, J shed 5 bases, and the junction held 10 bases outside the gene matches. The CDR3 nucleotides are TGTGCCAGCAGGCAGGGGTCTAGCGGGAGTGACAATGAGCAGTTCTTC. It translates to CASRQGSSGSDNEQFF.

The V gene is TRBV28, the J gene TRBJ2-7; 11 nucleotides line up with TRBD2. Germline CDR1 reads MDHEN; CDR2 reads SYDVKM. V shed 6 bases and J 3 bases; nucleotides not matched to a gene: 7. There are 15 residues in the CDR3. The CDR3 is CASSTRLAGIYEQYF. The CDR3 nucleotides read TGTGCCAGCAGCACCCGACTAGCGGGAATCTACGAGCAGTACTTC.

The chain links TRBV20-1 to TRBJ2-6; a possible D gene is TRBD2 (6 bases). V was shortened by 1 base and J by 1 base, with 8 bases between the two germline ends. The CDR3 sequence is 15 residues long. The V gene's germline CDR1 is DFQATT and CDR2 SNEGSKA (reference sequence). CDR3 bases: TGCAGTGCTAGAGTGCGGGGATCTGGGGCCAACGTCCTGACTTTC. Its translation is CSARVRGSGANVLTF.

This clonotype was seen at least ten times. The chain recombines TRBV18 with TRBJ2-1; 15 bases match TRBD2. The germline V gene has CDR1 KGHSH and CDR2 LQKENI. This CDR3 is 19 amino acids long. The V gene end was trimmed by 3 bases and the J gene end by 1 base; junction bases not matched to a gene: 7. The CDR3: CASSPPGLAGGGSYNEQFF. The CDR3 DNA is TGTGCCAGCTCACCCCCGGGACTAGCGGGAGGAGGATCCTACAATGAGCAGTTCTTC.

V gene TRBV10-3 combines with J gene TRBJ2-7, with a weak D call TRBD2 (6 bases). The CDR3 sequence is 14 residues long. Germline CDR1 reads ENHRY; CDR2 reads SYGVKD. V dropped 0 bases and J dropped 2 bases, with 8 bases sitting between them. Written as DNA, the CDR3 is TGTGCCATCAGTGAGTCGGCGGGAACCTACGAGCAGTACTTC. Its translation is CAISESAGTYEQYF.

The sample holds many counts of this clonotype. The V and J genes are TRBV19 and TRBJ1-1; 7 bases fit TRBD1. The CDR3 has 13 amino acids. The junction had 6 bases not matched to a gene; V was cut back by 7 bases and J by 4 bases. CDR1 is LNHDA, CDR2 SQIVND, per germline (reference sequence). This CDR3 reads CASITGVGTEAFF. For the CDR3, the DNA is TGTGCCAGTATTACAGGGGTTGGCACTGAAGCTTTCTTT.

The CDR3 nucleotides read TGTGCCAGCAGCTTAGGCGGTCGGGACAGGGGTTCACCCCTCCACTTT. It specifies CASSLGGRDRGSPLHF. The chain recombines TRBV7-9 with TRBJ1-6; TRBD1 aligns across 10 bases. Trimming took 1 base from V and 9 from J; bases not matched to a gene: 6. Germline assignment: CDR1 SEHNR and CDR2 FQNEAQ (reference sequence). CDR3 length: 16 residues.

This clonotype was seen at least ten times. DNA of the CDR3: TGTGCCATCAGCCGGGACGGGAAGAACACTGAAGCTTTCTTT. This sequence encodes CAISRDGKNTEAFF. The chain joins TRBV10-3 to TRBJ1-1; possible D gene TRBD1, 5 bases. V lost 6 bases and J lost 1, with 12 bases in between. The CDR3 runs 14 residues. From germline, CDR1 is ENHRY and CDR2 SYGVKD.

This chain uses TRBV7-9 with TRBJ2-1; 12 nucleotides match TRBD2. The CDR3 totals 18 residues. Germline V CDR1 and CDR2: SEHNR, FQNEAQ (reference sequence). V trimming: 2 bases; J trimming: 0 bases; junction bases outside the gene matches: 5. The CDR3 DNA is TGTGCCAGCAGCTTACTCGCGACTAGCGGGAGCTCCTACAATGAGCAGTTCTTC. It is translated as CASSLLATSGSSYNEQFF.

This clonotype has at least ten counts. The CDR3 region has the DNA TGCGCCAGCAGCCGACAGGGACCGGCCGAGCAGTACTTC. Translation gives CASSRQGPAEQYF. The chain couples TRBV5-1 to TRBJ2-7, with 7 bases aligning to TRBD1. Germline-derived CDR1 and CDR2 are SGHRS and YFSETQ. Germline trimming cut 4 bases from V and 6 bases from J; bases unmatched to any gene: 7. The CDR3 contains 13 residues.

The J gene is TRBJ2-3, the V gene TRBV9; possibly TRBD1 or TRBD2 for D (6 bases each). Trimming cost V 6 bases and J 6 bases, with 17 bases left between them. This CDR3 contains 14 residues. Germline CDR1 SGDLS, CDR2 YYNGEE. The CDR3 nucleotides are TGTGCCAGCAACAGGGACTCCAGCCGCGATACGCAGTATTTT. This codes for CASNRDSSRDTQYF.

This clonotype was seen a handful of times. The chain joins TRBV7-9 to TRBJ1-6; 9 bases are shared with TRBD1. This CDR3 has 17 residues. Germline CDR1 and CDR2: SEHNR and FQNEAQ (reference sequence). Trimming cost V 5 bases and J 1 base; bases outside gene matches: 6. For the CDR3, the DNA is TGTGCCAGCAGCACGACAGGGGGTTATTCCTATAATTCACCCCTCCACTTT. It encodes CASSTTGGYSYNSPLHF.

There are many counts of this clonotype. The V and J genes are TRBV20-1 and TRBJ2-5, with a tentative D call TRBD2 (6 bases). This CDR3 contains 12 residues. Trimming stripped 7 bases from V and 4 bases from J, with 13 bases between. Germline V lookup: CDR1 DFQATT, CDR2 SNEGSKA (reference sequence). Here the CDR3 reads CSVAMGGETQYF. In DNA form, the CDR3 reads TGCAGTGTTGCGATGGGAGGAGAGACCCAGTACTTC.

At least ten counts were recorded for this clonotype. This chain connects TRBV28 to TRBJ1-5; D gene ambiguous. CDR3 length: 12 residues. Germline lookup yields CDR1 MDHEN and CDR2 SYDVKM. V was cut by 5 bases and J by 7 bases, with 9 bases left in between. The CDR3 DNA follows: TGTGCCAGCAGTCCACAAGGCCAGCCCCAGCATTTT. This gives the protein CASSPQGQPQHF.

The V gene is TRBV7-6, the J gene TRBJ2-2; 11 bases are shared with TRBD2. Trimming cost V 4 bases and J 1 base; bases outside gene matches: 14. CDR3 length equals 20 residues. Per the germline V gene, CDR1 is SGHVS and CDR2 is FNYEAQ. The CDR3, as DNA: TGTGCCAGCAGCTCAGGGTCCGGGACTAGCGGCCCCTGGAACACCGGGGAGCTGTTTTTT. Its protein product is CASSSGSGTSGPWNTGELFF.

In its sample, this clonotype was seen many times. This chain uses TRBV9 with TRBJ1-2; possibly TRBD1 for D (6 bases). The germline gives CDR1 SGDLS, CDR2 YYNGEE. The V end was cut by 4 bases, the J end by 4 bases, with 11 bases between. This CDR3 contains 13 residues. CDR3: CASSPGAPYGYTF. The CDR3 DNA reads TGTGCCAGCAGCCCAGGGGCACCCTATGGCTACACCTTC. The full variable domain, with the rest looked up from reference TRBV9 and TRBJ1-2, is DSGVTQTPKHLITATGQRVTLRCSPRSGDLSVYWYQQSLDQGLQFLIQYYNGEERAKGNILERFSAQQFPDLHSELNLSSLELGDSALYFCASSPGAPYGYTFGSGTRLTVV.

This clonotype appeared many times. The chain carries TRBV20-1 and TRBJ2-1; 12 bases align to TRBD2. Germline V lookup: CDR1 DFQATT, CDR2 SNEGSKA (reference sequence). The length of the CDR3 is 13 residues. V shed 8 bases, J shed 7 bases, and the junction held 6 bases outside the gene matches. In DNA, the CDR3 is TGCAGTTTGACTAGCGGGAGCGTGAATGAGCAGTTCTTC. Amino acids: CSLTSGSVNEQFF.

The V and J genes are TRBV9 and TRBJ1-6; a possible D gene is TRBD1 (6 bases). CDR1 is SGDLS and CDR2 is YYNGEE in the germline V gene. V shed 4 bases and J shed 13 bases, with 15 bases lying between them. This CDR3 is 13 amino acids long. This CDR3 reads CASSNPDRSPLHF. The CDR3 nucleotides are TGTGCCAGCAGCAATCCCGACAGGAGCCCCCTCCACTTT. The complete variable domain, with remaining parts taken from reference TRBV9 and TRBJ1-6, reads DSGVTQTPKHLITATGQRVTLRCSPRSGDLSVYWYQQSLDQGLQFLIQYYNGEERAKGNILERFSAQQFPDLHSELNLSSLELGDSALYFCASSNPDRSPLHFGNGTRLTVT.

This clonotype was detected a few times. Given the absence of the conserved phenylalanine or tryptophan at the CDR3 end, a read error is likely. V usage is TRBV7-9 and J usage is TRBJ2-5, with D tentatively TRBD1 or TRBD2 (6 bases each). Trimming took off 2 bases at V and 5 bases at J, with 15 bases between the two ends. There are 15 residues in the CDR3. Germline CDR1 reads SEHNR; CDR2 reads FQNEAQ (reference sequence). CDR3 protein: CASSLRRGRQETQYL. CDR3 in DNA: TGTGCCAGCAGCTTACGTCGGGGGCGTCAGGAGACCCAGTACCTC.

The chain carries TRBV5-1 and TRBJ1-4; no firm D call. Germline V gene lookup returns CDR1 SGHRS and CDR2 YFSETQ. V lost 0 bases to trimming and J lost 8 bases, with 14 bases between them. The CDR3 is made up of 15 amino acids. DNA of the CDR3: TGCGCCAGCAGCTTGGCGGGCAACCCCAGAGAAAAACTGTTTTTT. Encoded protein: CASSLAGNPREKLFF.

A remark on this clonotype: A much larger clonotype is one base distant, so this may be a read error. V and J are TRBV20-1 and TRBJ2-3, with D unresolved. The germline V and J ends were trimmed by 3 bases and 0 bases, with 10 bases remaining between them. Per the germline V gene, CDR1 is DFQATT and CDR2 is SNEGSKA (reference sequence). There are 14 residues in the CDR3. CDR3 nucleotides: TGCAGTGCTAGGCCGGCGGTGAGCACAGATACGCAGTATTTT. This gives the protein CSARPAVSTDTQYF.

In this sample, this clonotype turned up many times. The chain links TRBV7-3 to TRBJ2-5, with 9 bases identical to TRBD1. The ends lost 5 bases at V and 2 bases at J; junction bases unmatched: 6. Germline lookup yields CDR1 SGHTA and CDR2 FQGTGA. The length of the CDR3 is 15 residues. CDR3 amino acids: CASSLGTGRQETQYF. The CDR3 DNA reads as TGTGCCAGCAGCCTTGGGACAGGGCGGCAAGAGACCCAGTACTTC.

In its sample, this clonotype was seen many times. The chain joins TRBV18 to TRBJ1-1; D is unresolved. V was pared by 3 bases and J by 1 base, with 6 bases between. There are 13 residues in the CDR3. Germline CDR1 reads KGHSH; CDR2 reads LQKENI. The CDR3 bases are TGTGCCAGCTCACCTGACCAGAACACTGAAGCTTTCTTT. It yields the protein CASSPDQNTEAFF.

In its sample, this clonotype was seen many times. CDR3 nucleotides: TGTGCCAGCAGTGGTTCTGGGAGGCGGGGAGGGAATCAGCCCCAGCATTTT. Translation gives CASSGSGRRGGNQPQHF. The genes are TRBV6-1 and TRBJ1-5; D is undetermined. Germline CDR1 reads MNHNS; CDR2 reads SASEGT. This CDR3 comprises 17 residues. V lost 4 bases, J lost 4 bases, and 20 bases lay in between.

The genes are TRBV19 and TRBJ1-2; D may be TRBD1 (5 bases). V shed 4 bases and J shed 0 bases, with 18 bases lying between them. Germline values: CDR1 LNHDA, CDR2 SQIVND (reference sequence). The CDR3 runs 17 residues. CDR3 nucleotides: TGTGCCAGTAGTACAATTGAGACAGTCGCTTCTAACTATGGCTACACCTTC. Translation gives CASSTIETVASNYGYTF.

The CDR3 sequence: CASSELGGSRGETQYF. In DNA, the CDR3 is TGTGCCAGCAGTGAATTAGGGGGATCTAGGGGAGAGACCCAGTACTTC. The chain employs TRBV25-1 and TRBJ2-5; D possibly corresponds to TRBD1 (6 bases). V dropped 1 base and J dropped 4 bases, with 16 bases sitting between them. CDR1 is MGHDK and CDR2 is SYGVNS in the germline V gene. The CDR3 extends over 16 amino acids.

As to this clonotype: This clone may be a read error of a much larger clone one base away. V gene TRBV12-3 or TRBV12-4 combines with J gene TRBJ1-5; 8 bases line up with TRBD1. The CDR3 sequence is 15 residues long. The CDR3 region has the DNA TGTACCAGCAGTCCCCAGGACAGGGACAATCAGCCCCAGCATTTT. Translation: CTSSPQDRDNQPQHF.